The following is a TCR beta chain sequence with its context. The antigen remains unidentified. Unique molecular identifiers featured in each of the TCR beta cDNA libraries. A single record per CDR3 protein comes from TCRdb applying MiXCR to the PCR reads. The sample yields some 160,000 distinct CDR3 sequences, roughly 35% seen once. These data belong to a study of post-analysis software for immune sequencing data. Overall study results and limits: Roughly 5 TRBV segments, TRBV5-6, TRBV5-1 and TRBV20-1 among them, were found more frequent in patients than controls.

Germline CDR1 and CDR2: LGHNA and YSLEER. The CDR3 sequence is 15 residues long. V lost 1 base to trimming and J lost 5 bases; unmatched junction nucleotides: 6. The TCR sequence derives from a girl between 5 and 17 years old with multiple sclerosis. This chain connects TRBV4-3 to TRBJ1-1; TRBD1 matches at 8 bases. This specimen was blood, taken after autologous hematopoietic stem cell transplantation. Here the CDR3 DNA reads TGCGCCAGCAGCCAAGTTCCAGGGGGCCGGACTGAAGCTTTCTTT. Its translation is CASSQVPGGRTEAFF.